These 12 T cell receptor beta chains were all obtained from the same sample, sequenced in a study of response to subunit inactivated influenza vaccine (dated by TCRdb to the late 2010s). The library was built by means of RT-PCR. Reads for this sample came from an Illumina HiSeq 2500. TCRdb's own reprocessing of the public reads used fastp at Q25 and MiXCR and kept productive beta chains. Rows with one shared CDR3 protein collapse into an entry with the most common genes and DNA. In this sample the table shows 650,000 to 800,000 distinct CDR3 sequences, around 18% of which occur a single time. The biggest ten clones account for approximately 10% of the sample. The material sequenced was PBMCs from blood, taken about 5 days after vaccination. Receptor source: a man in his fifties or sixties who received an inactivated influenza vaccine. Donor details come from another sample of the same person, matched by shared clones.

This clonotype was detected many times. The rearrangement uses TRBV6-5 and TRBJ2-1; a weak D match, TRBD2 (6 bases). V lost 1 base and J 9 bases, leaving 7 bases between the germline ends. The CDR3 consists of 12 residues. Germline CDR1 is MNHEY and CDR2 is SVGAGI. CDR3 sequence reads: CASSYFGGEQFF. The CDR3 DNA reads TGTGCCAGCAGTTACTTCGGGGGTGAGCAGTTCTTC.

There are a few counts of this clonotype. V gene TRBV4-2 combines with J gene TRBJ2-5; D not certain. This CDR3 is 17 amino acids long. With 1 base removed from V and 0 bases from J, the gap between germline ends came to 15 bases. Germline CDR1 is LGHNA and CDR2 is YNFKEQ. The chain's CDR3 is CASSQVSAGDYQETQYF. The DNA of the CDR3 is TGTGCCAGCAGCCAAGTCTCTGCAGGCGACTACCAAGAGACCCAGTACTTC.

This clonotype appeared a few times. The chain carries TRBV20-1 and TRBJ2-1; 10 bases line up with TRBD2. Trimming removed 1 base from V and 10 bases from J; junction bases left unmatched: 7. Per the germline V gene, CDR1 is DFQATT and CDR2 is SNEGSKA (reference sequence). This CDR3 spans 14 amino acids. The DNA of the CDR3 is TGCAGTGCTAGAGGGACTAGCGGACCCTACGAGCAGTTCTTC. This codes for CSARGTSGPYEQFF.

The V and J genes are TRBV7-2 and TRBJ2-5; D call uncertain. Between the trimmed V and J ends, which lost 5 bases and 4 bases, there was a span of 11 bases. Germline CDR1 reads SGHTA; CDR2 reads FQGNSA. CDR3 length: 13 residues. The CDR3 here is CASSPHGPETQYF. The CDR3 DNA reads as TGTGCCAGCAGCCCCCATGGGCCAGAGACCCAGTACTTC. Full variable domain (rest looked up from reference TRBV7-2 and TRBJ2-5): GAGVSQSPSNKVTEKGKDVELRCDPISGHTALYWYRQSLGQGLEFLIYFQGNSAPDKSGLPSDRFSAERTGGSVSTLTIQRTQQEDSAVYLCASSPHGPETQYFGPGTRLLVL.

The J gene is TRBJ1-1, the V gene TRBV12-3 or TRBV12-4; TRBD1 aligns across 8 bases. This CDR3 spans 13 amino acids. Trimming cost V 6 bases and J 6 bases; bases outside gene matches: 6. The CDR3 spells CASSPDRGAEAFF. As DNA, the CDR3 is TGTGCCAGCAGCCCCGACAGGGGAGCTGAAGCTTTCTTT.

This clonotype was detected only a few times. The chain is built from TRBV15 and TRBJ2-3, with 7 bases matching TRBD2. The CDR3 runs 15 residues. The germline V gene encodes CDR1 LNHNV and CDR2 YYDKDF (reference sequence). V shed 1 base, J shed 2 bases, and the junction held 3 bases outside the gene matches. CDR3 coding DNA: TGTGCCACCAGCAGAGGCCGGGACTACACAGATACGCAGTATTTT. Translated: CATSRGRDYTDTQYF.

V gene TRBV20-1 combines with J gene TRBJ1-1; TRBD1 agrees at 11 bases. V lost 2 bases, J lost 4 bases, and 3 bases stayed unmatched. The CDR3 is 14 amino acids. Germline CDR1 is DFQATT and CDR2 is SNEGSKA (reference sequence). CDR3 coding DNA: TGCAGTGCTAGACGGACAGGGGGCTTCACTGAAGCTTTCTTT. This sequence encodes CSARRTGGFTEAFF.

This chain uses TRBV7-2 with TRBJ2-5, with 7 bases lining up with TRBD1. The CDR3 covers 14 residues. The V gene end was trimmed by 5 bases and the J gene end by 4 bases; junction bases not matched to a gene: 7. Germline loops: CDR1 SGHTA, CDR2 FQGNSA. CDR3 region: CASSRGTVAETQYF. The CDR3 DNA follows: TGTGCCAGCAGCCGTGGGACAGTCGCAGAGACCCAGTACTTC.

This clonotype was detected only a few times. The chain links TRBV5-6 to TRBJ2-1; D may be TRBD1 (6 bases). The V end was cut by 0 bases, the J end by 13 bases, with 14 bases between. This CDR3 comprises 13 residues. Germline assignment: CDR1 SGHDT and CDR2 YYEEEE. CDR3 coding DNA: TGTGCCAGCAGCTTGGGGGACATGTTATTTCAGTTCTTC. Protein product: CASSLGDMLFQFF. The variable domain in full, completed from reference TRBV5-6 and TRBJ2-1, reads DAGVTQSPTHLIKTRGQQVTLRCSPKSGHDTVSWYQQALGQGPQFIFQYYEEEERQRGNFPDRFSGHQFPNYSSELNVNALLLGDSALYLCASSLGDMLFQFFGPGTRLTVL.

The V call is TRBV12-3 or TRBV12-4, the J call TRBJ2-1; weak D call: TRBD1 (6 bases). Trimming removed 6 bases from V and 5 bases from J, with 11 bases in between. The CDR3 covers 13 residues. The DNA for the CDR3 is TGTGCCAGCAGGACGGGACAAAACAATGAGCAGTTCTTC. It is translated as CASRTGQNNEQFF.

The chain uses TRBV15 and TRBJ2-2, with 9 bases aligning to TRBD2. V was pared by 4 bases and J by 5 bases, with 11 bases of the junction left unmatched. The CDR3 runs 17 residues. Germline CDR1 is LNHNV and CDR2 is YYDKDF (reference sequence). The CDR3 spells CATSKTGTSSPTGELFF. Written as DNA, the CDR3 is TGTGCCACCAGCAAGACCGGGACTAGCTCTCCTACCGGGGAGCTGTTTTTT.

This clonotype was recorded at least ten times. This sequence joins TRBV5-1 and TRBJ1-2; D remains unclear. The CDR3 loop spans 13 amino acids. The V gene's germline CDR1 is SGHRS and CDR2 YFSETQ. Trimming removed 2 bases from V and 6 bases from J, with 11 bases in between. This CDR3 reads CASSFIGQDGYTF. The CDR3 DNA reads as TGCGCCAGCAGCTTCATAGGGCAGGATGGCTACACCTTC.